These T cell receptor beta chains were read from a single sample in a study of T cell responses to AZD1222 COVID-19 vaccine. Assay used: immunoSEQ multiplex PCR; TCRdb lists only in-frame clones, some missing. The sample contains 150,000 to 200,000 clones, roughly 94% of which appear only once. The specimen was peripheral blood, collected 28 days after the second AZD1222 dose. The source is an adult who received the AZD1222 COVID-19 vaccine. Each CDR3 is given with its conserved first and last residue. The order of the fields is V gene, D gene, clone size, J gene, CDR3 protein, CDR3 DNA. The D gene is left open where the match is weak. Clone size is given for some rows only: seen once, a few or many times, or a class if the clone is expanded.

>TRBV28|TRBD2|.|TRBJ2-3
CASSFLPIAGGGTDTQYF
TGTGCCAGCAGTTTCCTCCCCATAGCGGGAGGAGGCACAGATACGCAGTATTTT
>TRBV27|.|.|TRBJ1-4
CASSLSMANEKLFF
TGTGCCAGCAGTTTATCGATGGCTAATGAAAAACTGTTTTTT
>TRBV3-1/TRBV3-2|.|.|TRBJ1-3
CASSQAVGGNTIYF
TGTGCCAGCAGCCAAGCGGTCGGAGGAAACACCATATATTTT
>TRBV2|.|.|TRBJ2-2
CAVKGLVLGELFF
TGTGCCGTAAAGGGACTCGTCTTGGGGGAGCTGTTTTTT
>TRBV20-1|.|once|TRBJ2-5
CSASLASEETQYF
TGCAGTGCTAGTTTGGCCAGCGAAGAGACCCAGTACTTC
>TRBV6-1|.|.|TRBJ2-7
CASSEPLWPIDSEQYF
TGTGCCAGCAGTGAACCACTGTGGCCGATCGACAGTGAGCAGTACTTC
>TRBV19|.|.|TRBJ1-4
CASSIIASNEKLFF
TGTGCCAGTAGTATTATTGCCAGCAATGAAAAACTGTTTTTT
>TRBV6-5|TRBD2|.|TRBJ2-1
CASSSTSGGFNEQFF
TGTGCCAGCAGCTCCACTAGCGGGGGCTTTAATGAGCAGTTCTTC
>TRBV28|.|few|TRBJ1-4
CASSPPATREKLFF
TGTGCCAGCAGTCCTCCCGCCACCCGTGAAAAACTGTTTTTT
>TRBV28|.|.|TRBJ1-1
CASSYFRVTEAFF
TGTGCCAGCAGTTATTTCAGGGTTACTGAAGCTTTCTTT
>TRBV28|.|.|TRBJ1-3
CASSFGSPLGNTIYF
TGTGCCAGCAGTTTTGGCAGCCCCCTTGGAAACACCATATATTTT
>TRBV3-1/TRBV3-2|.|once|TRBJ1-2
CASSQAGQSTRWGYTF
TGTGCCAGCAGCCAGGCTGGACAGAGTACACGGTGGGGCTACACCTTC
>TRBV3-1/TRBV3-2|TRBD1|.|TRBJ1-5
CASSQWTGSSNQPQHF
TGTGCCAGCAGCCAGTGGACAGGATCGAGCAATCAGCCCCAGCATTTT
>TRBV11-2|TRBD1|.|TRBJ2-7
CASSSARTGAYEQYF
TGTGCCAGCAGCTCCGCTCGGACAGGGGCGTACGAGCAGTACTTC
>TRBV19|.|.|TRBJ2-7
CASRSGQSYEQYF
TGTGCCAGTAGGTCGGGACAAAGCTACGAGCAGTACTTC
>TRBV29-1|.|.|TRBJ1-3
CSVVGGSGNTIYF
TGCAGCGTTGTCGGGGGCTCTGGAAACACCATATATTTT
>TRBV12-3/TRBV12-4|.|.|TRBJ1-1
CASSFRGRAEAFF
TGTGCCAGCAGTTTTAGAGGGAGGGCTGAAGCTTTCTTT
>TRBV2|.|.|TRBJ1-2
CASSEMAYGGYTF
TGTGCCAGCAGTGAAATGGCCTATGGGGGCTACACCTTC
>TRBV18|.|.|TRBJ2-7
CASSPGTYEQYF
TGTGCCAGCTCACCTGGGACCTACGAGCAGTACTTC
>TRBV6-5|.|.|TRBJ2-7
CASSKRDPTIHEQYF
TGTGCCAGCTCGAAACGGGACCCTACCATCCACGAGCAGTACTTC
>TRBV5-8|.|once|TRBJ1-1
CASIGGTNTEAFF
TGTGCCAGCATTGGGGGAACGAACACTGAAGCTTTCTTT
>TRBV28|.|.|TRBJ2-1
CASSWRSEQFF
TGTGCCAGCAGTTGGAGGTCCGAGCAGTTCTTC